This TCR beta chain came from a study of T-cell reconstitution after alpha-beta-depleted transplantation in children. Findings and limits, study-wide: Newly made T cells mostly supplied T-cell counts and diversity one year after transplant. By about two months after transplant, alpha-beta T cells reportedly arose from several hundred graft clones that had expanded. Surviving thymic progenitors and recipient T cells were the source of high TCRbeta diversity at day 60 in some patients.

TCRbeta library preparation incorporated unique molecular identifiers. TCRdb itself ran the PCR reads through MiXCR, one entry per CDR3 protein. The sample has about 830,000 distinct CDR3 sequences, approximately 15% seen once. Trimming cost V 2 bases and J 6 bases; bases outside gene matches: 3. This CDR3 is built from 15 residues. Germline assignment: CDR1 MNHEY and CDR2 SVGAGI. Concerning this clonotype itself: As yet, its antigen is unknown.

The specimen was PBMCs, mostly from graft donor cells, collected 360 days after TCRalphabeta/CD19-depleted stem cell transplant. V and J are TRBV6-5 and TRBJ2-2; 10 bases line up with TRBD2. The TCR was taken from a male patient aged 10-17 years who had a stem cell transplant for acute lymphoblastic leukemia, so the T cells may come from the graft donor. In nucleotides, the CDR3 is TGTGCCAGCAGTTACAGACTAGCGGGTCCCGGGGAGCTGTTTTTT. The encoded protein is CASSYRLAGPGELFF.